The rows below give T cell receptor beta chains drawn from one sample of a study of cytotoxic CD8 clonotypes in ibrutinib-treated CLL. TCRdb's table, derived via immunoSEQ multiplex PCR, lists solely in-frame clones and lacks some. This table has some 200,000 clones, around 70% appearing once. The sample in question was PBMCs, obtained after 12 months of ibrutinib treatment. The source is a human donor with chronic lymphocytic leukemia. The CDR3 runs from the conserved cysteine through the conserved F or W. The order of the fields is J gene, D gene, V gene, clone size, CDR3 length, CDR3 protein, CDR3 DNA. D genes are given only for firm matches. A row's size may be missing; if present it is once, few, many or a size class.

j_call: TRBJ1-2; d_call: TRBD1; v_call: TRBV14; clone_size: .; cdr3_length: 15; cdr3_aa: CASSLGTAYNYGYTF; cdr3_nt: TGTGCCAGCAGCCTAGGGACAGCCTATAACTATGGCTACACCTTC
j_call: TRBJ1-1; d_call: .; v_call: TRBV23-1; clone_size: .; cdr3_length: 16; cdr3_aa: CASSLFPRGQNTEAFF; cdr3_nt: TGCGCCAGCAGTCTGTTCCCCAGGGGACAGAACACTGAAGCTTTCTTT
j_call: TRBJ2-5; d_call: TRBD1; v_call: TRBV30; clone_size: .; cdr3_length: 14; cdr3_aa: CAWSSYRGQETQYF; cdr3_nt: TGTGCCTGGAGTTCGTACAGGGGACAAGAGACCCAGTACTTC
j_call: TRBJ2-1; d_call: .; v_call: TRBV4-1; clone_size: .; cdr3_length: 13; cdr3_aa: CASSPHNSPEQFF; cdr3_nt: TGCGCCAGCAGCCCCCACAATTCCCCCGAGCAGTTCTTC
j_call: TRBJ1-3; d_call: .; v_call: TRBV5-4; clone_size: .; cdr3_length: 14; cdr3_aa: CASSSRGKGNTIYF; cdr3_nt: TGTGCCAGCAGTTCCAGGGGAAAGGGAAACACCATATATTTT
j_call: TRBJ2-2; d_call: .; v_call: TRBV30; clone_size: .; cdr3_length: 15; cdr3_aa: CAWRRTVLNTGELFF; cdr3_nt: TGTGCCTGGAGGAGGACAGTCTTGAACACCGGGGAGCTGTTTTTT
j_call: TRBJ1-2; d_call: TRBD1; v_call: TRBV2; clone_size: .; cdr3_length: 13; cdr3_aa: CASSLGQDYGYTF; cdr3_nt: TGTGCCAGCAGCCTTGGACAGGACTATGGCTACACCTTC
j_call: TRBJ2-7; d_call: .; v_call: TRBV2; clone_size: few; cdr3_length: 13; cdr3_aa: CASTQAGAYEQYF; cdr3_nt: TGTGCCAGCACCCAAGCCGGGGCCTACGAGCAGTACTTC
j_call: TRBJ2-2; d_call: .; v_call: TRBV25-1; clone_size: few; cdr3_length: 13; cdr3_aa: CASSVYHTGELFF; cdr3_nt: TGTGCCAGCAGTGTATACCACACCGGGGAGCTGTTTTTT
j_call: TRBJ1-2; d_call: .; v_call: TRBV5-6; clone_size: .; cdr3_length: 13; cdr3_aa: CASSYRSNYGYTF; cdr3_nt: TGTGCCAGCAGTTATCGATCTAACTATGGCTACACCTTC
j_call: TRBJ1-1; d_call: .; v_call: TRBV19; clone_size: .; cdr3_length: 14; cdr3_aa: CASTDTGLFAEAFF; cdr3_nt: TGTGCCAGTACCGACACAGGGTTATTCGCTGAAGCTTTCTTT
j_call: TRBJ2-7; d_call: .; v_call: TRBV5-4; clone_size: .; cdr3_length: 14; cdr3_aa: CASSFGPTLYEQYF; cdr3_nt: TGTGCCAGCAGCTTTGGGCCAACCCTCTACGAGCAGTACTTC
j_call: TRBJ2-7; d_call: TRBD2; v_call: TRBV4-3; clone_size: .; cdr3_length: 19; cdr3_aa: CASSRNRGTSGQSSYEQYF; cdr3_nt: TGCGCCAGCAGCCGAAACAGGGGGACTAGCGGCCAAAGCTCCTACGAGCAGTACTTC
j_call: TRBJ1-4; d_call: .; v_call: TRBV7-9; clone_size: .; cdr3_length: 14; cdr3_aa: CASSSKATNEKLFF; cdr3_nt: TGTGCCAGCAGCTCTAAAGCAACTAATGAAAAACTGTTTTTT
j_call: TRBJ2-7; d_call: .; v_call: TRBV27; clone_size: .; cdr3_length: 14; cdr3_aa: CASSLSKSSYEQYF; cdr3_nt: TGTGCCAGCAGTTTATCGAAAAGCTCCTACGAGCAGTACTTC
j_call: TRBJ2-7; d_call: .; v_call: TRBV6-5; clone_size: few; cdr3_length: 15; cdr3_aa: CASRRTGGKSYEQYF; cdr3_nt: TGTGCCAGCAGGCGTACAGGAGGGAAGTCCTACGAGCAGTACTTC
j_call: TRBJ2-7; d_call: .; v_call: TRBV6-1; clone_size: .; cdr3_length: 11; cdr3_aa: CASSNYYEQYF; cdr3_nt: TGTGCCAGCAGTAACTACTACGAGCAGTACTTC
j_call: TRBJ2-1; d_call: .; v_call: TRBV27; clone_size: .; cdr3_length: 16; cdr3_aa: CASSLSVGAGVREQFF; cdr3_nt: TGTGCCAGCAGTTTATCCGTGGGGGCAGGGGTTCGTGAGCAGTTCTTC
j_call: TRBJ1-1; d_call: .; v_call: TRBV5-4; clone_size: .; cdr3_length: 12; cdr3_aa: CASSSWGAVAFF; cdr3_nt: TGTGCCAGCAGCTCCTGGGGGGCCGTAGCTTTCTTT
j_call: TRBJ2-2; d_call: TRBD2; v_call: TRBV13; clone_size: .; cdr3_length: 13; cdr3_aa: CASSWGGTGELFF; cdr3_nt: TGTGCCAGCAGCTGGGGGGGCACCGGGGAGCTGTTTTTT
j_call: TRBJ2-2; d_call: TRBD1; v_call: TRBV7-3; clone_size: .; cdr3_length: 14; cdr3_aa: CASSFGTGDGELFF; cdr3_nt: TGTGCCAGCAGCTTCGGGACAGGTGACGGGGAGCTGTTTTTT
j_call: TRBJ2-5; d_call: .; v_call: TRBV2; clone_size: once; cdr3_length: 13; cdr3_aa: CASRAGPQETQYF; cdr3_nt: TGTGCCAGCAGAGCCGGGCCCCAAGAGACCCAGTACTTC
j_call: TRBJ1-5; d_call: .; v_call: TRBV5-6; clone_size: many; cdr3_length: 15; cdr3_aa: CASSLGQHSNQPQHF; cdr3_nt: TGTGCCAGCAGCTTGGGACAGCATAGCAATCAGCCCCAGCATTTT
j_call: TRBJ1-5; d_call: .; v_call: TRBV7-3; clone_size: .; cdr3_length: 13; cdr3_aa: CASSWSNNQPQHF; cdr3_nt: TGTGCCAGCAGCTGGAGTAACAATCAGCCCCAGCATTTT
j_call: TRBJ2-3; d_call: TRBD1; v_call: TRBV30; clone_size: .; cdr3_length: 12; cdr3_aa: CAWDRGTDTQYF; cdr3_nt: TGTGCCTGGGACAGGGGTACAGATACGCAGTATTTT
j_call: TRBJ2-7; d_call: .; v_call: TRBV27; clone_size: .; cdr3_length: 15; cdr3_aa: CASSLIEGGSYEQYF; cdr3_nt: TGTGCCAGCAGTTTAATTGAAGGCGGTTCCTACGAGCAGTACTTC
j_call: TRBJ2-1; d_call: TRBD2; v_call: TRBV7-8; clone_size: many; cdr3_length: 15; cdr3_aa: CASSLGLASGNEQFF; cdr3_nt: TGTGCCAGCAGCTTGGGACTAGCCTCGGGCAATGAGCAGTTCTTC
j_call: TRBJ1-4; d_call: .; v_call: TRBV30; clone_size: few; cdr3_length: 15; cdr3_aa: CAWSAYSSGGEKLFF; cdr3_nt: TGTGCCTGGAGTGCGTATTCTTCGGGGGGTGAAAAACTGTTTTTT
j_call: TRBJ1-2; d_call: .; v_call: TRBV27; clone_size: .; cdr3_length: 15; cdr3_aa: CASSLSPQGIYGYTF; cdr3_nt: TGTGCCAGCAGTTTATCGCCCCAGGGGATCTATGGCTACACCTTC
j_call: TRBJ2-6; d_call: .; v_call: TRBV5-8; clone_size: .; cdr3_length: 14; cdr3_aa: CASSPYSGANVLTF; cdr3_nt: TGTGCCAGCAGCCCTTACTCTGGGGCCAACGTCCTGACTTTC
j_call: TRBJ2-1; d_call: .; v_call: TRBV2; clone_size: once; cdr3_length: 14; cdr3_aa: CASIPGAAYNEQFF; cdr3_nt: TGTGCCAGCATCCCAGGAGCGGCCTACAATGAGCAGTTCTTC
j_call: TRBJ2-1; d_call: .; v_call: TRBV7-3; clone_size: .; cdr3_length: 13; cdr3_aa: CASSLGTNNEQFF; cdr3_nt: TGTGCCAGCAGCTTAGGGACCAACAATGAGCAGTTCTTC
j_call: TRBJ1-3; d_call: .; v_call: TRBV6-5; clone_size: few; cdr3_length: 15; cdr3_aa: CASRNQGGSGNTIYF; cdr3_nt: TGTGCCAGCAGAAACCAGGGAGGGTCTGGAAACACCATATATTTT
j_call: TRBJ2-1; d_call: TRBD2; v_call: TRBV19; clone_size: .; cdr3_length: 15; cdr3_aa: CASSTAGTSSTEQFF; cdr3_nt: TGTGCCAGTAGTACGGCCGGGACTAGCTCCACTGAGCAGTTCTTC
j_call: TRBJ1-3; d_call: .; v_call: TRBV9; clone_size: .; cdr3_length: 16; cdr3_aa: CASSVVGLTSGNTIYF; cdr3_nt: TGTGCCAGCAGCGTAGTGGGACTGACGTCTGGAAACACCATATATTTT
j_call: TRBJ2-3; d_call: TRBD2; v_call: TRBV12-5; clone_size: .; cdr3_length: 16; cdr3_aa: CASGLTLAGDPYTQYF; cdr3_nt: TGTGCTAGTGGTTTGACACTAGCGGGGGACCCGTATACGCAGTATTTT
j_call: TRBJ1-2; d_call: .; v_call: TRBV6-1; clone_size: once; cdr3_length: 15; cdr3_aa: CASSEHRLTDYGYTF; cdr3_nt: TGTGCCAGCAGTGAACACCGCTTAACAGATTATGGCTACACCTTC
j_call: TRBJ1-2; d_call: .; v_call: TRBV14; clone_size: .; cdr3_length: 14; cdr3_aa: CASSQQPLNYGYTF; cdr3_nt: TGTGCCAGCAGCCAACAGCCCCTCAACTATGGCTACACCTTC
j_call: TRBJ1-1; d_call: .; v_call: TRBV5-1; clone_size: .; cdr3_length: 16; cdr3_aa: CASSPLVGVMDTEAFF; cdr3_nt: TGCGCCAGCAGCCCCTTGGTGGGGGTAATGGACACTGAAGCTTTCTTT
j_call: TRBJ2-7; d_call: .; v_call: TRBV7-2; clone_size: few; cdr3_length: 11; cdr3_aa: CASSRGFEQYF; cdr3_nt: TGTGCCAGCAGCCGAGGATTCGAGCAGTACTTC
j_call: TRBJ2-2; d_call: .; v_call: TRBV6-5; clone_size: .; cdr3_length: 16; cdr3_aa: CASSYSDRSPTGELFF; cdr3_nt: TGTGCCAGCAGTTACTCCGACAGGTCTCCCACCGGGGAGCTGTTTTTT
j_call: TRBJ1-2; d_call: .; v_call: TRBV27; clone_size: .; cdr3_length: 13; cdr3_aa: CASSPWINYGYTF; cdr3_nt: TGTGCCAGCAGTCCCTGGATAAACTATGGCTACACCTTC